This entry lists 32 T cell receptor beta chains sequenced from one sample in a study of cytomegalovirus exposure and HLA in healthy donors. 60 Vbeta and 13 Jbeta primers were used in PCR. The protocol was immunoSEQ multiplex PCR, while the TCRdb copy is restricted to in-frame clones and leaves out a portion. The table lists about 210,000 clones, over 75% of them singletons. Sequenced input: PBMCs. The receptors originated from a woman aged 45-60 years in good health and CMV-seropositive.

J is TRBJ2-1 and V is TRBV28, with 7 bases aligning to TRBD2. Germline V CDR1 and CDR2: MDHEN, SYDVKM. V was pared by 3 bases and J by 4 bases, with 6 bases of the junction left unmatched. This CDR3 spans 15 amino acids. The CDR3: CASSFAGDRYNEQFF. CDR3 nucleotide sequence: TGTGCCAGCAGTTTTGCGGGGGATCGATACAATGAGCAGTTCTTC.

The V gene is TRBV2, the J gene TRBJ1-1; 10 positions match TRBD1. This CDR3 comprises 16 residues. The ends lost 8 bases at V and 2 bases at J; junction bases unmatched: 11. Germline V CDR1 and CDR2: SNHLY, FYNNEI. Here the CDR3 reads CASVSGQGEPNTEAFF. The CDR3 DNA sequence: TGTGCCAGCGTAAGCGGACAGGGGGAACCCAACACTGAAGCTTTCTTT.

The V call is TRBV5-5, the J call TRBJ1-4; D might be TRBD1 (6 bases). The CDR3 is made up of 16 amino acids. Trimming shortened V by 3 bases and J by 3 bases, and 15 bases separated the two germline ends. The V gene's germline CDR1 is SGHKS and CDR2 YYEKEE (reference sequence). DNA for the CDR3: TGTGCCAGCAGCTCCACAGGGTTCACTCCTAATGAAAAACTGTTTTTT. It specifies CASSSTGFTPNEKLFF.

The chain uses TRBV5-4 and TRBJ1-1; tentative D call: TRBD1 (5 bases). With 9 bases removed from V and 9 bases from J, the gap between germline ends came to 21 bases. The CDR3 is 13 residues long. The germline V gene has CDR1 SGHNT and CDR2 YYREEE (reference sequence). CDR3 coding DNA: TGTGCCACTACCCCCCCCGGAGGGGATCAAGCTTTCTTT. It codes for CATTPPGGDQAFF. Filled out from reference TRBV5-4 and TRBJ1-1, the complete variable domain reads ETGVTQSPTHLIKTRGQQVTLRCSSQSGHNTVSWYQQALGQGPQFIFQYYREEENGRGNFPPRFSGLQFPNYSSELNVNALELDDSALYLCATTPPGGDQAFFGQGTRLTVV.

The chain uses TRBV11-1 and TRBJ1-1; D not resolved. Germline V gene sequence: CDR1 SGHAT, CDR2 FQDESV (reference sequence). The ends were cut back, 5 bases at V and 1 base at J, with 11 bases in the middle. CDR3 length: 14 residues. The CDR3 DNA follows: TGTGCCAGCAGCCCCAGACTTCAGAACACTGAAGCTTTCTTT. Translation: CASSPRLQNTEAFF.

V and J are TRBV27 and TRBJ2-1, with 8 bases fitting TRBD1. Germline V gives CDR1 MNHEY, CDR2 SMNVEV (reference sequence). V trimming: 4 bases; J trimming: 9 bases; junction bases outside the gene matches: 5. The CDR3 length is 13 residues. CDR3 protein: CASSSYGTGEQFF. Here the CDR3 DNA reads TGTGCCAGCAGTTCTTACGGGACAGGTGAGCAGTTCTTC.

The V call is TRBV4-1, the J call TRBJ1-5; D possibly corresponds to TRBD1 (5 bases). This CDR3 spans 17 amino acids. V lost 1 base, J lost 3 bases, and 16 bases lay in between. Germline V gives CDR1 MGHRA, CDR2 YSYEKL. The CDR3 coding sequence is TGCGCCAGCAGCCAAGGGTTTGCAGGGTCATACAATCAGCCCCAGCATTTT. Encoded protein: CASSQGFAGSYNQPQHF.

This chain joins TRBV12-5 and TRBJ1-2; 10 positions match TRBD1. The V segment lost 4 bases and the J segment 8 bases; nucleotides outside the gene matches: 16. The CDR3 contains 17 residues. The germline CDR1 and CDR2 sequences are LGHNT and FRNRAP. The CDR3 sequence is CASGSQTGGEGRHGYTF. The CDR3 DNA follows: TGTGCTAGTGGTTCGCAGACAGGGGGCGAAGGGCGGCACGGCTACACCTTC.

In this sample, this clone turned up a few times. The chain couples TRBV14 to TRBJ2-1; TRBD1 matches at 11 bases. Unmatched junction bases numbered 13, after V lost 0 bases and J lost 3 bases. The CDR3 is 20 residues long. CDR1 and CDR2 (germline): SGHDN, FVKESK. DNA of the CDR3: TGTGCCAGCAGCCAAGATAATCGGAGGTGGGGGACAGGGGGCTACAATGAGCAGTTCTTC. Its protein product is CASSQDNRRWGTGGYNEQFF.

This clone appeared a few times. The rearrangement joins TRBV5-5 to TRBJ2-7; TRBD1 might be the D (6 bases). With 5 bases removed from V and 2 bases from J, the gap between germline ends came to 17 bases. Germline V gene data show CDR1 as SGHKS and CDR2 as YYEKEE (reference sequence). CDR3 length: 15 amino acids. The CDR3 region has the DNA TGTGCCAGCAGTTACCAGAAAGGGGGTCCCTACGAGCAGTACTTC. Encoded protein: CASSYQKGGPYEQYF. Variable domain in full (rest from reference TRBV5-5 and TRBJ2-7): DAGVTQSPTHLIKTRGQQVTLRCSPISGHKSVSWYQQVLGQGPQFIFQYYEKEERGRGNFPDRFSARQFPNYSSELNVNALLLGDSALYLCASSYQKGGPYEQYFGPGTRLTVT.

The chain recombines TRBV11-2 with TRBJ1-1; TRBD1 matches 8 bases. The CDR3 sequence is 15 residues long. Trimming cost V 5 bases and J 0 bases; bases outside gene matches: 5. The germline CDR1 and CDR2 sequences are SGHAT and FQNNGV. The CDR3 sequence is CASSLRTGMNTEAFF. Here the CDR3 DNA reads TGTGCCAGCAGCCTCCGGACAGGGATGAACACTGAAGCTTTCTTT.

The CDR3 DNA sequence: TGTGCCAGCAGCTCTACCGATTTAGCGGGGGGGCCCGACACCGGGGAGCTGTTTTTT. This codes for CASSSTDLAGGPDTGELFF. The V call is TRBV7-9, the J call TRBJ2-2; TRBD2 matches 11 bases. The J segment lost 3 bases and the V segment lost 4 bases, leaving 13 bases of the junction unmatched. CDR3 length: 19 amino acids. From germline, CDR1 is SEHNR and CDR2 FQNEAQ (reference sequence). Full variable domain (missing parts from reference TRBV7-9 and TRBJ2-2): DTGVSQNPRHKITKRGQNVTFRCDPISEHNRLYWYRQTLGQGPEFLTYFQNEAQLEKSRLLSDRFSAERPKGSFSTLEIQRTEQGDSAMYLCASSSTDLAGGPDTGELFFGEGSRLTVL.

The chain employs TRBV18 and TRBJ1-1, with 9 positions matching TRBD1. V dropped 2 bases and J dropped 3; count of bases not matched to a gene: 1. The CDR3 spans 14 residues. CDR1 KGHSH and CDR2 LQKENI come from the germline V gene. The CDR3 region has the DNA TGTGCCAGCTCACCAGGGACAGGGTACACTGAAGCTTTCTTT. It codes for CASSPGTGYTEAFF. Full variable domain (outside the CDR3, taken from reference TRBV18 and TRBJ1-1): NAGVMQNPRHLVRRRGQEARLRCSPMKGHSHVYWYRQLPEEGLKFMVYLQKENIIDESGMPKERFSAEFPKEGPSILRIQQVVRGDSAAYFCASSPGTGYTEAFFGQGTRLTVV.

The V call is TRBV6-1, the J call TRBJ1-5; tentative D call: TRBD1 (5 bases). CDR3 length: 15 residues. From germline, CDR1 is MNHNS and CDR2 SASEGT. Trimming shortened V by 6 bases and J by 6 bases, and 18 bases separated the two germline ends. As DNA, the CDR3 is TGTGCCAGCAGAAGTGGGCAGGGCGCAGGTCAGCCCCAGCATTTT. This translates into CASRSGQGAGQPQHF.

This clone was counted only a few times. The genes are TRBV5-4 and TRBJ1-2; D might be TRBD1 (5 bases). CDR1 is SGHNT and CDR2 is YYREEE in the germline V gene (reference sequence). The CDR3 sequence is 14 residues long. The V gene lost 10 bases and the J gene lost 0 bases, with 16 bases spanning the gap. Here the CDR3 DNA reads TGTGCCGGAAGACGCCCAGGGTCTAACTATGGCTACACCTTC. Its translation: CAGRRPGSNYGYTF.

This rearrangement joins TRBV19 to TRBJ1-4; no clear D. Germline CDR1 LNHDA, CDR2 SQIVND (reference sequence). The CDR3 is 15 residues long. With 1 base removed from V and 4 bases from J, the gap between germline ends came to 10 bases. For the CDR3, the DNA is TGTGCCAGTAGTATAGGGGCCGGATATAATGAAAAACTGTTTTTT. Residues: CASSIGAGYNEKLFF.

The chain couples TRBV7-3 to TRBJ2-3; no reliable D call. Per germline, CDR1 SGHTA and CDR2 FQGTGA. The V gene lost 2 bases and the J gene lost 4 bases, with 7 bases spanning the gap. The CDR3 is 13 residues long. Written as DNA, the CDR3 is TGTGCCAGCAGCTTAGGTAGCTCAGATACGCAGTATTTT. Protein: CASSLGSSDTQYF.

This rearrangement joins TRBV11-2 to TRBJ2-7; 8 bases agree with TRBD2. The CDR3 extends over 17 amino acids. The junction had 9 bases not matched to a gene; V was cut back by 0 bases and J by 2 bases. Looked up from germline, CDR1 is SGHAT and CDR2 is FQNNGV. The CDR3 sequence is CASSLDVAGGATYEQYF. Here the CDR3 DNA reads TGTGCCAGCAGCTTAGATGTGGCGGGGGGCGCCACCTACGAGCAGTACTTC.

This sequence joins TRBV19 and TRBJ1-2; the match to TRBD1 covers 9 bases. CDR1 is LNHDA, CDR2 SQIVND, per germline (reference sequence). The trim removed 5 bases at V and 5 bases at J, leaving 9 bases unmatched. CDR3 length: 15 residues. The CDR3 DNA is TGTGCCAGTAGTCCCGGGACAGGGCTTTGGTATGGCTACACCTTC. The encoded protein is CASSPGTGLWYGYTF.

The chain carries TRBV6-5 and TRBJ2-5, with TRBD1 as a possible D gene (6 bases). Germline lookup yields CDR1 MNHEY and CDR2 SVGAGI. The CDR3 extends over 13 amino acids. The V gene lost 0 bases and the J gene lost 5 bases, with 7 bases spanning the gap. CDR3 residues: CASSYSRGETQYF. CDR3 DNA: TGTGCCAGCAGTTACTCGAGGGGGGAGACCCAGTACTTC.

V is TRBV19 and J is TRBJ1-2; TRBD1 matches at 9 bases. Per germline, CDR1 LNHDA and CDR2 SQIVND (reference sequence). The CDR3 length is 17 residues. The V segment lost 5 bases and the J segment 4 bases; nucleotides outside the gene matches: 14. The CDR3 DNA reads as TGTGCCAGTAGTTCCTACGGGACAGGGAGGGGAGGCTATGGCTACACCTTC. Translation gives CASSSYGTGRGGYGYTF.

The rearrangement joins TRBV7-9 to TRBJ2-1; TRBD1 aligns across 7 bases. The CDR3 extends over 15 amino acids. Germline loops: CDR1 SEHNR, CDR2 FQNEAQ (reference sequence). V shed 3 bases and J 2 bases; nucleotides not matched to a gene: 4. Here the CDR3 reads CASSFLQGTYNEQFF. The CDR3 nucleotides are TGTGCCAGCAGCTTCCTACAGGGGACCTACAATGAGCAGTTCTTC.

The chain uses TRBV2 and TRBJ2-2; D may be TRBD1 (6 bases). The length of the CDR3 is 14 residues. CDR1 SNHLY and CDR2 FYNNEI come from the germline V gene. Trimming removed 4 bases at V and 6 bases at J, with 12 bases between. CDR3 bases: TGTGCCAGCAGTGCAACAGGGTCCGCCGGGGAGCTGTTTTTT. Protein product: CASSATGSAGELFF.

The rearrangement joins TRBV10-3 to TRBJ2-7; TRBD2 aligns across 7 bases. There are 12 residues in the CDR3. V dropped 10 bases and J dropped 3; count of bases not matched to a gene: 6. CDR1 is ENHRY, CDR2 SYGVKD, per germline. As DNA, the CDR3 is TGTGCCACTTCTCGGGGGGACTACGAGCAGTACTTC. This gives the protein CATSRGDYEQYF.

The chain joins TRBV19 to TRBJ1-4; TRBD1 matches 8 bases. The germline V gene has CDR1 LNHDA and CDR2 SQIVND (reference sequence). V gave up 4 bases and J gave up 5 bases; unmatched junction bases: 9. The CDR3 totals 16 residues. This CDR3 reads CASSTPGQGRNEKLFF. Written as DNA, the CDR3 is TGTGCCAGTAGTACCCCCGGACAGGGTAGAAATGAAAAACTGTTTTTT.

The CDR3 spells CALTKRGGLGETQYF. The CDR3 region has the DNA TGTGCCTTAACAAAGCGGGGGGGGTTGGGAGAGACCCAGTACTTC. The chain is built from TRBV30 and TRBJ2-5; 10 nucleotides agree with TRBD2. CDR1 and CDR2 from the germline V gene are GTSNPN and SVGIG (reference sequence). The CDR3 runs 15 residues. The ends lost 7 bases at V and 4 bases at J; junction bases unmatched: 12. Full variable domain (remainder filled in from reference TRBV30 and TRBJ2-5): SQTIHQWPATLVQPVGSPLSLECTVEGTSNPNLYWYRQAAGRGLQLLFYSVGIGQISSEVPQNLSASRPQDRQFILSSKKLLLSDSGFYLCALTKRGGLGETQYFGPGTRLLVL.

Here the CDR3 reads CASSLLGGEATNEKLFF. CDR3 in DNA: TGTGCCAGCAGCCTCCTCGGGGGAGAGGCAACTAATGAAAAACTGTTTTTT. The chain combines TRBV7-8 with TRBJ1-4, with D possibly TRBD1 on 5 matching bases. This CDR3 is built from 17 residues. Germline V gives CDR1 SGHVS, CDR2 FQNEAQ. The ends were cut back, 5 bases at V and 0 bases at J, with 16 bases in the middle. Together with reference TRBV7-8 and TRBJ1-4, the CDR3 gives the full variable domain: GAGVSQSPRYKVAKRGQDVALRCDPISGHVSLFWYQQALGQGPEFLTYFQNEAQLDKSGLPSDRFFAERPEGSVSTLKIQRTQQEDSAVYLCASSLLGGEATNEKLFFGSGTQLSVL.

The V gene is TRBV7-2, the J gene TRBJ2-7; 12 positions match TRBD2. Looked up from germline, CDR1 is SGHTA and CDR2 is FQGNSA. The CDR3 spans 14 residues. After removal of 5 bases from V and 6 bases from J, the junction contained 5 bases not matched to a gene. As DNA, the CDR3 is TGTGCCAGCAGCGTACTAGCGGGGGGAGCCGAGCAGTACTTC. Its translation: CASSVLAGGAEQYF.

The chain links TRBV5-1 to TRBJ1-3, with D possibly matching TRBD1 (5 bases). Trimming cost V 2 bases and J 0 bases, with 9 bases left between them. The CDR3 is 15 residues long. The germline V gene encodes CDR1 SGHRS and CDR2 YFSETQ. CDR3 in amino acids: CASSFRGDSGNTIYF. Written as DNA, the CDR3 is TGCGCCAGCAGCTTCCGGGGGGACTCTGGAAACACCATATATTTT.

The gene calls are TRBV18 and TRBJ1-1; the D gene is possibly TRBD1 (5 bases). Germline CDR1 is KGHSH and CDR2 is LQKENI. The CDR3 length is 12 residues. The ends were cut back, 2 bases at V and 11 bases at J, with 12 bases in the middle. In DNA form, the CDR3 reads TGTGCCAGCTCACCAGGCTCAGGGTGGGCTTTCTTT. Translation gives CASSPGSGWAFF.

This chain connects TRBV28 to TRBJ2-2, with 11 bases fitting TRBD2. Germline CDR1 is MDHEN and CDR2 is SYDVKM. The J segment lost 7 bases and the V segment lost 8 bases, leaving 9 bases of the junction unmatched. CDR3 size: 15 residues. The CDR3 spells CASCSGGAGIGELFF. CDR3 bases: TGTGCCAGCTGTAGCGGGGGGGCGGGGATCGGGGAGCTGTTTTTT. Combining the CDR3 with reference TRBV28 and TRBJ2-2 gives the whole variable domain DVKVTQSSRYLVKRTGEKVFLECVQDMDHENMFWYRQDPGLGLRLIYFSYDVKMKEKGDIPEGYSVSREKKERFSLILESASTNQTSMYLCASCSGGAGIGELFFGEGSRLTVL.

DNA for the CDR3: TGTGCCAGCAGCGCGGGCGGGGGCTCTGGGGCCAACGTCCTGACTTTC. The encoded protein is CASSAGGGSGANVLTF. The rearrangement links TRBV7-8 to TRBJ2-6; 7 nucleotides match TRBD2. The V gene end was trimmed by 5 bases and the J gene end by 0 bases; junction bases not matched to a gene: 4. Germline CDR1 reads SGHVS; CDR2 reads FQNEAQ. This CDR3 has 16 residues.